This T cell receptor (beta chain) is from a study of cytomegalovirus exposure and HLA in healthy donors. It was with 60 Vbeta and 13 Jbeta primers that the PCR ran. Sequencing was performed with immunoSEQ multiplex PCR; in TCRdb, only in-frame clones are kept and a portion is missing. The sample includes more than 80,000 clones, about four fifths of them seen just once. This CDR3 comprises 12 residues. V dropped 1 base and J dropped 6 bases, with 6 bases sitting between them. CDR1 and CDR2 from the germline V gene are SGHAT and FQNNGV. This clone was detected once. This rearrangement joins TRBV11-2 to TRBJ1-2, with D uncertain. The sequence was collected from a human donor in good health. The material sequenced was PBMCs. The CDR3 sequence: CASSLVANGYTF. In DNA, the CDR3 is TGTGCCAGCAGCTTAGTGGCCAATGGCTACACCTTC. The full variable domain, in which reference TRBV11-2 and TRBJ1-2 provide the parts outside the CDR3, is EAGVAQSPRYKIIEKRQSVAFWCNPISGHATLYWYQQILGQGPKLLIQFQNNGVVDDSQLPKDRFSAERLKGVDSTLKIQPAKLEDSAVYLCASSLVANGYTFGSGTRLTVV.